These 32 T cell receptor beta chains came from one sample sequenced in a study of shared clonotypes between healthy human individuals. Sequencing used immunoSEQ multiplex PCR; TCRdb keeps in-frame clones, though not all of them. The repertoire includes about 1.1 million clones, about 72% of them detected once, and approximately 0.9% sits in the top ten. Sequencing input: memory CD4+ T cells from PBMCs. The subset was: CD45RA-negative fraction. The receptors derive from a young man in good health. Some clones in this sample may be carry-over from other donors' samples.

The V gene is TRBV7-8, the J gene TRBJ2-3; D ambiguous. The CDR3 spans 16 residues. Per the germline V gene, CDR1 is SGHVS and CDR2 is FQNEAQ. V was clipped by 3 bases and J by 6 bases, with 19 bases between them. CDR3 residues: CASSFAIGRRADTQYF. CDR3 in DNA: TGTGCCAGCAGCTTCGCGATAGGCCGTCGGGCGGATACGCAGTATTTT.

CDR3 sequence: CASNAGTSGYNEQFF. The CDR3, as DNA: TGTGCCAGCAACGCCGGGACTAGCGGATACAATGAGCAGTTCTTC. The rearrangement joins TRBV9 to TRBJ2-1, with 11 bases lining up with TRBD2. V lost 6 bases and J lost 4; bases outside the gene matches: 6. CDR1 SGDLS and CDR2 YYNGEE come from the germline V gene. The CDR3 length is 15 residues. Combining the CDR3 with reference TRBV9 and TRBJ2-1 gives the whole variable domain DSGVTQTPKHLITATGQRVTLRCSPRSGDLSVYWYQQSLDQGLQFLIQYYNGEERAKGNILERFSAQQFPDLHSELNLSSLELGDSALYFCASNAGTSGYNEQFFGPGTRLTVL.

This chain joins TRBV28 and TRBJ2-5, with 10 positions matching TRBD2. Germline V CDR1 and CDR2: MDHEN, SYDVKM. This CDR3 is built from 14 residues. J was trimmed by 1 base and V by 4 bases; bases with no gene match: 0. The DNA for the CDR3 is TGTGCCAGCAGTTCTAGCGGGAGCCAAGAGACCCAGTACTTC. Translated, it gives CASSSSGSQETQYF.

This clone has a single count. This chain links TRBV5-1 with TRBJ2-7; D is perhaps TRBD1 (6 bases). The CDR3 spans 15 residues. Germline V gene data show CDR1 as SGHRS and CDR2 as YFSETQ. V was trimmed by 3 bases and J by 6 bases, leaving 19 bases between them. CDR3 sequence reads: CASSWTALWGSEQYF. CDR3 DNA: TGCGCCAGCAGCTGGACAGCTCTCTGGGGTTCCGAGCAGTACTTC. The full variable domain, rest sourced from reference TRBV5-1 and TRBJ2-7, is KAGVTQTPRYLIKTRGQQVTLSCSPISGHRSVSWYQQTPGQGLQFLFEYFSETQRNKGNFPGRFSGRQFSNSRSEMNVSTLELGDSALYLCASSWTALWGSEQYFGPGTRLTVT.

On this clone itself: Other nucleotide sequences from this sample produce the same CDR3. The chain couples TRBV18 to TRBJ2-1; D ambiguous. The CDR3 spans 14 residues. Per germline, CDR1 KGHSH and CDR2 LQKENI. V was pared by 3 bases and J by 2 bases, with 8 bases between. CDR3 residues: CASSPTRTYNEQFF. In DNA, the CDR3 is TGTGCCAGCTCACCGACGAGGACCTACAATGAGCAGTTCTTC.

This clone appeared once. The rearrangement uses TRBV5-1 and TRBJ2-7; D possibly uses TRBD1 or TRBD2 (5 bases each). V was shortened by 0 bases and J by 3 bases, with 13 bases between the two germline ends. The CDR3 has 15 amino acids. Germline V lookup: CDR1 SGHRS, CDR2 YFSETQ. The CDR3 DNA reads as TGCGCCAGCAGCTTGGGGGACCCAGACCTCTACGAGCAGTACTTC. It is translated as CASSLGDPDLYEQYF. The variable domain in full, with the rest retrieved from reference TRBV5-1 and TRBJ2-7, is KAGVTQTPRYLIKTRGQQVTLSCSPISGHRSVSWYQQTPGQGLQFLFEYFSETQRNKGNFPGRFSGRQFSNSRSEMNVSTLELGDSALYLCASSLGDPDLYEQYFGPGTRLTVT.

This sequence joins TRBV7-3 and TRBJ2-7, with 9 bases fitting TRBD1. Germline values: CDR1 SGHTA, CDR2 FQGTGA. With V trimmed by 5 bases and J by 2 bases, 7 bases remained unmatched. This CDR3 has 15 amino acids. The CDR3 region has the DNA TGTGCCAGCAGCCTGAAGACAGGGGGGACCTACGAGCAGTACTTC. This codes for CASSLKTGGTYEQYF.

In nucleotides, the CDR3 is TGTGCCAGCAGCTTAGGGAAGGACAGGGGCTTGCCAGATACGCAGTATTTT. Protein product: CASSLGKDRGLPDTQYF. The chain uses TRBV7-9 and TRBJ2-3; 9 positions agree with TRBD1. The CDR3 sequence is 17 residues long. Germline V lookup: CDR1 SEHNR, CDR2 FQNEAQ (reference sequence). Trimming took 1 base from V and 4 from J; bases not matched to a gene: 9.

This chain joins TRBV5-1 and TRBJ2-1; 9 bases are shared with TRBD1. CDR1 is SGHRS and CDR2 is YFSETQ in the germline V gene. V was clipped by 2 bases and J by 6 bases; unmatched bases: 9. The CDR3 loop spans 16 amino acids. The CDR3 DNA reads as TGCGCCAGCAGCTTAAATACAGGGGGCACTGCCAATGAGCAGTTCTTC. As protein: CASSLNTGGTANEQFF.

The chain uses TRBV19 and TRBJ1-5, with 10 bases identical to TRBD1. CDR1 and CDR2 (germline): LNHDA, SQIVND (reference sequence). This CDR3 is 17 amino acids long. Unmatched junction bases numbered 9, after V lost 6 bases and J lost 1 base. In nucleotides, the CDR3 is TGTGCCAGTAGGCGGACAGGGGGGAAGGGAAGCAATCAGCCCCAGCATTTT. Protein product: CASRRTGGKGSNQPQHF. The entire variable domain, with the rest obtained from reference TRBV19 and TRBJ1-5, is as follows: DGGITQSPKYLFRKEGQNVTLSCEQNLNHDAMYWYRQDPGQGLRLIYYSQIVNDFQKGDIAEGYSVSREKKESFPLTVTSAQKNPTAFYLCASRRTGGKGSNQPQHFGDGTRLSIL.

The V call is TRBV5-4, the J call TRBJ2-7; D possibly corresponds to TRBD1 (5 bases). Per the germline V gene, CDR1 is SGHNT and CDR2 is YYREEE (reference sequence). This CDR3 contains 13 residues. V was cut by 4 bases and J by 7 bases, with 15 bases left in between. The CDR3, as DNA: TGTGCCAGCAGCGCTGACAGCCTGGGAGAGCAGTACTTC. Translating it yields CASSADSLGEQYF.

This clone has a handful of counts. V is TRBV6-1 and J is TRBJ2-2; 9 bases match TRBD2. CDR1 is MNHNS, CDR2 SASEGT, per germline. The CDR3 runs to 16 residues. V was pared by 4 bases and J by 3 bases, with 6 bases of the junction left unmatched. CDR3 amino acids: CASSGLAGDDTGELFF. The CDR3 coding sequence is TGTGCCAGCAGTGGGTTAGCGGGAGATGACACCGGGGAGCTGTTTTTT.

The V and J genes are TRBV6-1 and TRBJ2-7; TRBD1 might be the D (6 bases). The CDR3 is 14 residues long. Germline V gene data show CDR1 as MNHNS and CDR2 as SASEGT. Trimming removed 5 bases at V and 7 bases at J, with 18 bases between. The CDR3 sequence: CASSTRNKRGEQYF. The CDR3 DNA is TGTGCCAGCAGTACCCGAAATAAAAGGGGGGAGCAGTACTTC.

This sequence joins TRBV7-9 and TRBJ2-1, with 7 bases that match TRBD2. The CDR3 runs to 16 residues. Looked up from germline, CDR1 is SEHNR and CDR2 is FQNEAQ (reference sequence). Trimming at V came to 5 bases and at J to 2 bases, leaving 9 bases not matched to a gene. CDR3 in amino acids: CASSPGLAVTYNEQFF. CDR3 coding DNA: TGTGCCAGCAGCCCCGGGCTAGCGGTCACCTACAATGAGCAGTTCTTC. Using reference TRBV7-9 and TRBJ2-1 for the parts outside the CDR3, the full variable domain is DTGVSQNPRHKITKRGQNVTFRCDPISEHNRLYWYRQTLGQGPEFLTYFQNEAQLEKSRLLSDRFSAERPKGSFSTLEIQRTEQGDSAMYLCASSPGLAVTYNEQFFGPGTRLTVL.

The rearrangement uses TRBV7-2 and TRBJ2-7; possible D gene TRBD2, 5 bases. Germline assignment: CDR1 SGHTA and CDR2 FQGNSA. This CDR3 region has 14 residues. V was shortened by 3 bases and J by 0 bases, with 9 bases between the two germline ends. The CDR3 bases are TGTGCCAGCAGCTTTACGAGGGTCTCCTACGAGCAGTACTTC. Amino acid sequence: CASSFTRVSYEQYF.

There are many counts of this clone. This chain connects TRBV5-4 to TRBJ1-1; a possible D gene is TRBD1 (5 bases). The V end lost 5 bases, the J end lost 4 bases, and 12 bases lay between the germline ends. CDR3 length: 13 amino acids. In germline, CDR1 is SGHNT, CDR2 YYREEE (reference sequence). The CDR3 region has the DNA TGTGCCAGCAGTTTGACAGCGACCACTGAAGCTTTCTTT. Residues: CASSLTATTEAFF.

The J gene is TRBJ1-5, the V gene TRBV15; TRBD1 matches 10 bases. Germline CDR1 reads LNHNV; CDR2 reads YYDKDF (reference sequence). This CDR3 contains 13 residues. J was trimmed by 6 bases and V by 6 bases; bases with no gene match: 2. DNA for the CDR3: TGTGCCACCAGGACAGGGGGCTTTCAGCCCCAGCATTTT. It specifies CATRTGGFQPQHF.

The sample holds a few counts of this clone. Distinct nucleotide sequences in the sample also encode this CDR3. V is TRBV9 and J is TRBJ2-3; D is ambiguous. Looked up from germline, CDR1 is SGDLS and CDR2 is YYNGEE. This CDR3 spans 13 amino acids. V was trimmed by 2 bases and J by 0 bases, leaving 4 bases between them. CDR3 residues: CASSVASTDTQYF. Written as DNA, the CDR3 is TGTGCCAGCAGCGTCGCTAGCACAGATACGCAGTATTTT.

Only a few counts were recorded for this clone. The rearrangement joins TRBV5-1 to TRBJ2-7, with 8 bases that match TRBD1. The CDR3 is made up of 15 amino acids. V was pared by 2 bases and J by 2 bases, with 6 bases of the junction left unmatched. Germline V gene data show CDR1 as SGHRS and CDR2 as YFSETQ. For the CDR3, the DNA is TGCGCCAGCAGCTTTATGGGACAGGTAACCTACGAGCAGTACTTC. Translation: CASSFMGQVTYEQYF.

The CDR3 region has the DNA TGCGCCAGCAGCTTGGGACAGCAGGACACCGGGGAGCTGTTTTTT. Encoded protein: CASSLGQQDTGELFF. This chain connects TRBV5-1 to TRBJ2-2; a possible D gene is TRBD1 (5 bases). V was cut by 0 bases and J by 3 bases, with 9 bases left in between. The CDR3 covers 15 residues. Germline-derived CDR1 and CDR2 are SGHRS and YFSETQ.

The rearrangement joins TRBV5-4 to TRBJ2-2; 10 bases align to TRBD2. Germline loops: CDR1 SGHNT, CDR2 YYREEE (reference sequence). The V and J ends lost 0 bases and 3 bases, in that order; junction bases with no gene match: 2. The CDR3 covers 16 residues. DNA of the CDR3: TGTGCCAGCAGCTTGGCCAGCGGGAGGGACACCGGGGAGCTGTTTTTT. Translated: CASSLASGRDTGELFF. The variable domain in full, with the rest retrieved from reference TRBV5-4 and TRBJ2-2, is ETGVTQSPTHLIKTRGQQVTLRCSSQSGHNTVSWYQQALGQGPQFIFQYYREEENGRGNFPPRFSGLQFPNYSSELNVNALELDDSALYLCASSLASGRDTGELFFGEGSRLTVL.

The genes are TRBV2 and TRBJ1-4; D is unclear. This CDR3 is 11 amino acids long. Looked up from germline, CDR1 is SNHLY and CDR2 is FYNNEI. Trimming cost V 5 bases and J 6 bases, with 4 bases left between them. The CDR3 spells CASSTYEKLFF. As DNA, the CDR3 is TGTGCCAGCAGTACCTATGAAAAACTGTTTTTT. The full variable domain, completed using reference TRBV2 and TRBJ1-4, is EPEVTQTPSHQVTQMGQEVILRCVPISNHLYFYWYRQILGQKVEFLVSFYNNEISEKSEIFDDQFSVERPDGSNFTLKIRSTKLEDSAMYFCASSTYEKLFFGSGTQLSVL.

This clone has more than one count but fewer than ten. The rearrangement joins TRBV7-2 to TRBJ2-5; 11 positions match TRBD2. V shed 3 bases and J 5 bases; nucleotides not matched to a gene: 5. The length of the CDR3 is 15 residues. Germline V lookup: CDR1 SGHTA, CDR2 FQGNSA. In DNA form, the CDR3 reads TGTGCCAGCAGCTTCGTAGCGGGAGGGCAGGAGACCCAGTACTTC. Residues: CASSFVAGGQETQYF.

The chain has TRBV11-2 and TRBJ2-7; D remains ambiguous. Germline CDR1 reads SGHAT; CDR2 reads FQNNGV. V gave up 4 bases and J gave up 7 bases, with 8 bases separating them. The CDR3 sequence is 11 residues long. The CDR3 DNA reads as TGTGCCAGCAGCTCCGCTCGGGAGCAGTACTTC. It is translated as CASSSAREQYF.

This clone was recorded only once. The CDR3 loop reads CSVYGTGGPQETQYF. CDR3 DNA: TGCAGCGTTTATGGGACAGGGGGACCCCAAGAGACCCAGTACTTC. The chain uses TRBV29-1 and TRBJ2-5; 11 bases are a match to TRBD1. Germline loops: CDR1 SQVTM, CDR2 ANQGSEA. The CDR3 consists of 15 residues. Trimming removed 5 bases from V and 1 base from J; junction bases left unmatched: 6. The entire variable domain, with the rest obtained from reference TRBV29-1 and TRBJ2-5, is as follows: SAVISQKPSRDICQRGTSLTIQCQVDSQVTMMFWYRQQPGQSLTLIATANQGSEATYESGFVIDKFPISRPNLTFSTLTVSNMSPEDSSIYLCSVYGTGGPQETQYFGPGTRLLVL.

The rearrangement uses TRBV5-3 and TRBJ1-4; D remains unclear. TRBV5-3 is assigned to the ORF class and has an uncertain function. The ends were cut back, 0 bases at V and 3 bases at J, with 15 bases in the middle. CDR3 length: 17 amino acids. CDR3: CARSLAHLRQPNEKLFF. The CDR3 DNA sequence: TGTGCCAGAAGCTTGGCCCATTTGAGGCAGCCTAATGAAAAACTGTTTTTT.

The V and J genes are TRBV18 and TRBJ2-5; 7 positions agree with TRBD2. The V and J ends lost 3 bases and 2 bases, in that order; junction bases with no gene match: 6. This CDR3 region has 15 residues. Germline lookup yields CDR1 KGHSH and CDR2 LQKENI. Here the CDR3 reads CASSPRLAEQETQYF. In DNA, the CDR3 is TGTGCCAGCTCACCCCGACTAGCAGAACAAGAGACCCAGTACTTC.

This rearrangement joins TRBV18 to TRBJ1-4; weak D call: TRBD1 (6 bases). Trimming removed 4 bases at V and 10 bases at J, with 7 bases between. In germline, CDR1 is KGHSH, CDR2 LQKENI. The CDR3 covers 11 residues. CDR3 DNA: TGTGCCAGCTCACAGGGGGTAAAACTGTTTTTT. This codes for CASSQGVKLFF.

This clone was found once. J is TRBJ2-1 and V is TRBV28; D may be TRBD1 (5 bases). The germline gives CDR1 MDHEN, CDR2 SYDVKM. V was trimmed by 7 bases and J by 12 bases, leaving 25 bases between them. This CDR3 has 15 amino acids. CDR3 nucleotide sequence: TGTGCCAGCACCGACCGGCGCCAGGGCCTTACTCGGCAGTTCTTC. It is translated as CASTDRRQGLTRQFF.

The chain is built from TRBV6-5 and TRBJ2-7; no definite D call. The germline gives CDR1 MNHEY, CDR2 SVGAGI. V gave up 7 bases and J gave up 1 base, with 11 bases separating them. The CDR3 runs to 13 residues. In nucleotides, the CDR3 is TGTGCCAGCACCGACCCCGGATCCTACGAGCAGTACTTC. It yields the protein CASTDPGSYEQYF.

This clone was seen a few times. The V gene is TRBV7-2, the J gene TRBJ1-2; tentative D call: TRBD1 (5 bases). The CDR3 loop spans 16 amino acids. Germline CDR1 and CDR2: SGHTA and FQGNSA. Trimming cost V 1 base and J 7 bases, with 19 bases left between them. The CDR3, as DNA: TGTGCCAGCAGCTTAGATTACCAGGGTTGGGGATCTGGCTACACCTTC. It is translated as CASSLDYQGWGSGYTF. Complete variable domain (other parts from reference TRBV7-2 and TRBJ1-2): GAGVSQSPSNKVTEKGKDVELRCDPISGHTALYWYRQSLGQGLEFLIYFQGNSAPDKSGLPSDRFSAERTGGSVSTLTIQRTQQEDSAVYLCASSLDYQGWGSGYTFGSGTRLTVV.

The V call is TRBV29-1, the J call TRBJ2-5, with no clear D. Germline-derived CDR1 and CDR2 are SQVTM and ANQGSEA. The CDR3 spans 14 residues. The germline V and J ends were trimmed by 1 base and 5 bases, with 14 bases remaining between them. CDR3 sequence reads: CSVEVGSIGETQYF. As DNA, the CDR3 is TGCAGCGTTGAAGTAGGCTCCATCGGGGAGACCCAGTACTTC.